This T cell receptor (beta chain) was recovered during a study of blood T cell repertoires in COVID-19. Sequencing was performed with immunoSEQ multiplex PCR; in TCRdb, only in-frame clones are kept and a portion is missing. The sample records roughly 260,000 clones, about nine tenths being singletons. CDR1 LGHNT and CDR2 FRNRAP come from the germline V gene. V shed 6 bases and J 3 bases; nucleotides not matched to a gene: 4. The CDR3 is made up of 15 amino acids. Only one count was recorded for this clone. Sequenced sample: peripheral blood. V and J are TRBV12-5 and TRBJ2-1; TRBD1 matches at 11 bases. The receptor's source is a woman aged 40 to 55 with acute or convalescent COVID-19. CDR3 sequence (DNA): TGTGCTAGTGGCCACGGGACAGGGGGCTACAATGAGCAGTTCTTC. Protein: CASGHGTGGYNEQFF.